This paragraph covers one TCR beta chain sequence. The data were produced by immunoSEQ multiplex PCR, yet TCRdb's version contains in-frame clones alone and is incomplete. Of approximately 120,000 clones listed, around four fifths are singletons. V was clipped by 5 bases and J by 2 bases; unmatched bases: 4. The germline CDR1 and CDR2 sequences are WNHNN and SYGVQD (reference sequence). The CDR3 consists of 15 residues. The data were obtained in a study of blood T cell repertoires in COVID-19. Sequenced material: peripheral blood. The receptor's source is a man in his 60s with acute or convalescent COVID-19. The chain employs TRBV10-1 and TRBJ2-3; 10 nucleotides line up with TRBD2. The DNA for the CDR3 is TGCGCCAGCAGTTCCCTAGCGGGAGTCACAGATACGCAGTATTTT. It is translated as CASSSLAGVTDTQYF.